This note documents a single T cell receptor (beta chain) sequence. Data came from immunoSEQ multiplex PCR; TCRdb stores just in-frame clones and leaves some out. The sample shows about 77,000 clones, around nine tenths of them seen only once. The data originate from a study of OX40 agonist ivuxolimab in advanced cancers. The germline V gene has CDR1 SEHNR and CDR2 FQNEAQ (reference sequence). Trimming stripped 1 base from V and 2 bases from J, with 6 bases between. This CDR3 is 13 amino acids long. V gene TRBV7-9 combines with J gene TRBJ2-7; no reliable D call. The receptor's source is an adult with an advanced solid tumor such as melanoma, head and neck, liver or kidney cancer. This material consisted of CD4+ or CD8+ T cells sorted from blood, taken in a trial of the OX40 agonist ivuxolimab. The CDR3 nucleotides are TGTGCCAGCAGCTTAGAGGCAGCCTACGAGCAGTACTTC. It encodes CASSLEAAYEQYF.